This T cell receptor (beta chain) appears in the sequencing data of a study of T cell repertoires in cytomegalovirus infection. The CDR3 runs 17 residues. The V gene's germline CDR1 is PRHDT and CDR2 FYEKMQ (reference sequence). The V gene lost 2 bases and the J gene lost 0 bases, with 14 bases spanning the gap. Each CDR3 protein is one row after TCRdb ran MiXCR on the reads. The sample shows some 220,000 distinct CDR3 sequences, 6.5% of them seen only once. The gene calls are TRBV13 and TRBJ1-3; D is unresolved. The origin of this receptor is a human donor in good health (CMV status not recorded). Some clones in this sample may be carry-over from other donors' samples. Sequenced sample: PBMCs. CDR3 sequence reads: CASSLYYRPASGNTIYF. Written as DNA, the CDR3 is TGTGCCAGCAGCTTATATTACAGACCTGCCTCTGGAAACACCATATATTTT.